The clone carrying this T cell receptor beta chain was observed a few times. The repertoire was sequenced with immunoSEQ multiplex PCR; TCRdb's copy has only in-frame clones and lacks some. The table includes some 2,000 clones, approximately 93% detected once. The sample is drawn from a study of tumor T cells in aggressive B-cell lymphoma. Sequenced material: tumor tissue. The TCR originated in an adult with diffuse large B cell lymphoma.

The CDR3 spells CASSADRPADTQYF. In DNA, the CDR3 is TGTGCCAGTAGTGCGGACAGGCCCGCAGATACGCAGTATTTT. The chain has TRBV19 and TRBJ2-3; 7 positions agree with TRBD1. Germline V CDR1 and CDR2: LNHDA, SQIVND (reference sequence). J gave up 4 bases and V 5 bases, and 6 bases lay outside the gene matches. The CDR3 contains 14 residues.